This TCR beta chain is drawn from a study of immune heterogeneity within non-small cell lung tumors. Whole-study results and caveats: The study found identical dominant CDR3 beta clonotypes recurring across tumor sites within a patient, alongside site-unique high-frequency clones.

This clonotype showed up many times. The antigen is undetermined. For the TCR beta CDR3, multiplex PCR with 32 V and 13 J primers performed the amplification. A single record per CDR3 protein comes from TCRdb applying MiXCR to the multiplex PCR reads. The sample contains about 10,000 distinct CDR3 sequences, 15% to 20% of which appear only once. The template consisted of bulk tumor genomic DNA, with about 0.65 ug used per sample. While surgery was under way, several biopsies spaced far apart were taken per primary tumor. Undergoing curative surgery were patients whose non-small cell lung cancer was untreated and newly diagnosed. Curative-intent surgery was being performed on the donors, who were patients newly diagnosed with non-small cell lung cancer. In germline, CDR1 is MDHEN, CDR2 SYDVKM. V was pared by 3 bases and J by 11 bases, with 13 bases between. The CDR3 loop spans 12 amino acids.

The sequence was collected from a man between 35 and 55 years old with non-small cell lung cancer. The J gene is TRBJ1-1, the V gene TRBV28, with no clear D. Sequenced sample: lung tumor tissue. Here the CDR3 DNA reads TGTGCCAGCAGTTTGGCTCGCCCCGGGGCTTTCTTT. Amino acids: CASSLARPGAFF.